One sample yielded the 2 T cell receptor beta chains listed below, sequenced in a study of blood T cell repertoires in COVID-19. The table came from immunoSEQ multiplex PCR; TCRdb's copy has only in-frame clones and leaves some out. The repertoire has tens of thousands of clones, 87% of them found once; the top ten carry around 6.7%. Sequences were obtained from peripheral blood. The source of these receptors is a woman aged 45-65 years with acute or convalescent COVID-19.

This chain links TRBV30 with TRBJ1-5, with TRBD1 identical over 8 bases. The CDR3 covers 13 residues. V shed 5 bases, J shed 5 bases, and the junction held 5 bases outside the gene matches. CDR1 is GTSNPN and CDR2 is SVGIG in the germline V gene (reference sequence). CDR3 in DNA: TGTGCCTGGGCCCCGGACAGGGATCAGCCCCAGCATTTT. This gives the protein CAWAPDRDQPQHF. Full variable domain (outside the CDR3, taken from reference TRBV30 and TRBJ1-5): SQTIHQWPATLVQPVGSPLSLECTVEGTSNPNLYWYRQAAGRGLQLLFYSVGIGQISSEVPQNLSASRPQDRQFILSSKKLLLSDSGFYLCAWAPDRDQPQHFGDGTRLSIL.

This clone came up a few times. The chain links TRBV5-1 to TRBJ1-2, with 7 bases matching TRBD1. The V and J ends lost 4 bases and 4 bases, in that order; junction bases with no gene match: 7. Germline CDR1 is SGHRS and CDR2 is YFSETQ. The CDR3 loop spans 14 amino acids. The CDR3 nucleotides read TGCGCCAGCAGCGTGACCGGGACAGCCTATGGCTACACCTTC. The encoded protein is CASSVTGTAYGYTF.